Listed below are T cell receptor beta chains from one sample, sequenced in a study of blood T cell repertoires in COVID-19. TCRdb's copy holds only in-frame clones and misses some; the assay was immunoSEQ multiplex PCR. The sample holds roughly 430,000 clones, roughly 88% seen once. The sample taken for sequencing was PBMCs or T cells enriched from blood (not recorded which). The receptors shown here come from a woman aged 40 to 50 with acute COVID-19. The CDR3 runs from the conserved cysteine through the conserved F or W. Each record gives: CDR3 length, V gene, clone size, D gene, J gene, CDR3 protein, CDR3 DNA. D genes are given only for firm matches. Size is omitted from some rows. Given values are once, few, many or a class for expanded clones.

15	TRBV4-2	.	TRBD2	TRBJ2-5	CASSPSTSGEETQYF	TGTGCCAGCAGCCCCTCTACTAGCGGGGAAGAGACCCAGTACTTC
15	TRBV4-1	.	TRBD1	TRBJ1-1	CASSHDTGENTEAFF	TGCGCCAGCAGCCATGATACAGGGGAAAACACTGAAGCTTTCTTT
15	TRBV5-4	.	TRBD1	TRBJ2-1	CASSLDRGQYNEQFF	TGTGCCAGCAGCTTGGACAGGGGGCAGTACAATGAGCAGTTCTTC
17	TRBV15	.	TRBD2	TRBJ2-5	CATSRGEVAGAGETQYF	TGTGCCACCAGCAGAGGGGAGGTAGCGGGGGCTGGGGAGACCCAGTACTTC
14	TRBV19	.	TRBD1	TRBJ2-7	CASSVDRDTYEQYF	TGTGCCAGTAGTGTAGACAGGGACACCTACGAGCAGTACTTC
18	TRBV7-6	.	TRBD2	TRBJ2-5	CASSSAGLAGGLRETQYF	TGTGCCAGCAGCTCTGCGGGACTAGCGGGGGGGCTGCGAGAGACCCAGTACTTC
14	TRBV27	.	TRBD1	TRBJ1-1	CASSSRQGWGEAFF	TGTGCCAGCAGTTCACGACAGGGTTGGGGTGAAGCTTTCTTT
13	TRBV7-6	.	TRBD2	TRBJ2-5	CASRVSGGKTQYF	TGTGCCAGCAGAGTAAGCGGGGGAAAGACCCAGTACTTC
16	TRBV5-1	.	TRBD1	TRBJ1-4	CASSLAPTGEGEKLFF	TGCGCCAGCAGCTTAGCCCCGACAGGGGAGGGTGAAAAACTGTTTTTT
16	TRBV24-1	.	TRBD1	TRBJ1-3	CATSDPGGESGNTIYF	TGTGCCACCAGTGATCCAGGGGGTGAGTCTGGAAACACCATATATTTT
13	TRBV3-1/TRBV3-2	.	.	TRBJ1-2	CASSPFSNYGYTF	TGTGCCAGCAGCCCCTTCTCGAACTATGGCTACACCTTC
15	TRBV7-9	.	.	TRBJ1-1	CASSPRQVLNTEAFF	TGTGCCAGCAGCCCTAGACAGGTTTTGAACACTGAAGCTTTCTTT
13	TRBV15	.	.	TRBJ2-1	CATSRPDFGGQFF	TGTGCCACCAGCAGACCCGACTTCGGCGGGCAGTTCTTC
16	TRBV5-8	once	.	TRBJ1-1	CAGEIRTANLNTEAFF	TGTGCCGGGGAAATTAGGACAGCTAACTTGAACACTGAAGCTTTCTTT
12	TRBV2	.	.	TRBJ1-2	CASSGLGGGYTF	TGTGCCAGCAGTGGTCTTGGAGGTGGCTACACCTTC
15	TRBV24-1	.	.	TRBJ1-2	CATSESGTGNYGYTF	TGTGCCACCAGTGAGTCGGGCACAGGTAACTATGGCTACACCTTC
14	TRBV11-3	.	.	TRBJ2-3	CASSLGAREDTQYF	TGTGCCAGCAGCTTAGGGGCGCGTGAGGATACGCAGTATTTT
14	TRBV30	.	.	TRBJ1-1	CARGGDTVNTEAFF	TGTGCCAGGGGGGGGGACACGGTGAACACTGAAGCTTTCTTT
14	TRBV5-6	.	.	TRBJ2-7	CASSLGGGGHEQYF	TGTGCCAGCAGCTTGGGGGGAGGGGGTCACGAGCAGTACTTC
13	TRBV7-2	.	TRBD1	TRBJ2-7	CASSSQGAREQYF	TGTGCCAGCAGCTCGCAGGGGGCGAGGGAGCAGTACTTC
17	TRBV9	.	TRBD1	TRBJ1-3	CASSVDGTGLSGNTIYF	TGTGCCAGCAGCGTAGACGGGACAGGGCTTTCTGGAAACACCATATATTTT
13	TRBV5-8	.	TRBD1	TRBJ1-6	CASGLGQGSPLHF	TGTGCCAGCGGACTCGGACAGGGTTCACCCCTCCACTTT
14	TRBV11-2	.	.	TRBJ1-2	CASSSPRSLAGYTF	TGTGCCAGCAGTTCCCCGAGGTCCCTTGCGGGCTACACCTTC
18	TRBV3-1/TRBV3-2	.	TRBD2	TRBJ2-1	CASSQDVSGGSSYNEQFF	TGTGCCAGCAGCCAAGACGTTAGCGGGGGGAGCTCCTACAATGAGCAGTTCTTC
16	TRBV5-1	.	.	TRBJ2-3	CASSLDLARGTDTQYF	TGCGCCAGCAGCTTGGATCTAGCGAGAGGCACAGATACGCAGTATTTT
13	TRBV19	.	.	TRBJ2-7	CASSSLQNYEQYF	TGTGCCAGTAGTAGTTTACAGAACTACGAGCAGTACTTC
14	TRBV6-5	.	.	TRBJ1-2	CASSYSRSNYGYTF	TGTGCCAGCAGTTACTCGAGATCCAACTATGGCTACACCTTC
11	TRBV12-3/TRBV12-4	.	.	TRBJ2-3	CASSLQDTQYF	TGTGCCAGCAGTTTACAAGATACGCAGTATTTT
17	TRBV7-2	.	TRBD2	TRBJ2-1	CASSLQRGGLSYNEQFF	TGTGCCAGCAGCCTACAGCGGGGGGGACTCTCCTACAATGAGCAGTTCTTC
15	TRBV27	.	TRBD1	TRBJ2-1	CASQYWGQAEGEQFF	TGTGCCAGCCAATATTGGGGACAGGCGGAGGGGGAGCAGTTCTTC
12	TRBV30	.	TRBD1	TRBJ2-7	CAFEQGSYEQYF	TGTGCCTTCGAACAGGGGTCCTACGAGCAGTACTTC
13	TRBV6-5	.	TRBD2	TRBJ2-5	CASSLAGGETQYF	TGTGCCAGCAGTCTGGCGGGGGGCGAGACCCAGTACTTC
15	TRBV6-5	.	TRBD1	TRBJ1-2	CASSYAYRGALGYTF	TGTGCCAGCAGTTACGCCTACAGGGGTGCGCTTGGCTACACCTTC
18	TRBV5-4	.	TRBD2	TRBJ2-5	CASSLASASGGAGETQYF	TGTGCCAGCAGCTTGGCCTCGGCTAGCGGGGGGGCCGGGGAGACCCAGTACTTC
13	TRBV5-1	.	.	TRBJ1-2	CASSLESARGYTF	TGCGCCAGCAGCTTGGAGTCCGCTAGGGGCTACACCTTC
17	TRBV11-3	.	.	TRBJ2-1	CASSLDSFGGSYNEQFF	TGTGCCAGCAGCTTAGATTCTTTCGGGGGCTCCTACAATGAGCAGTTCTTC
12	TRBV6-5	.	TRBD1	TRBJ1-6	CATWDRNSPLHF	TGTGCCACATGGGACAGGAATTCACCCCTCCACTTT
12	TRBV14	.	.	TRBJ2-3	CASSQGARLQYF	TGTGCCAGCAGCCAAGGAGCGCGCCTGCAGTATTTT
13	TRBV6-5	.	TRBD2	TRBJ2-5	CASTTAGGGTQYF	TGTGCCAGCACCACGGCGGGAGGGGGGACCCAGTACTTC
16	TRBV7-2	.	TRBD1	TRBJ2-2	CASSLALGQVTGELFF	TGTGCCAGCAGCTTAGCACTTGGACAGGTCACCGGGGAGCTGTTTTTT
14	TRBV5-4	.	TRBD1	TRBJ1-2	CASSGTVLNYGYTF	TGTGCCAGCAGTGGGACAGTCCTTAACTATGGCTACACCTTC
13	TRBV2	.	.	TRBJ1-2	CASSGQGNYGYTF	TGTGCCAGCAGTGGCCAGGGAAACTATGGCTACACCTTC
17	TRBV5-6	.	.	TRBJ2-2	CASSPTQTRGNTGELFF	TGTGCCAGCAGCCCCACCCAGACTCGAGGGAACACCGGGGAGCTGTTTTTT
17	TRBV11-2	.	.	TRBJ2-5	CASSEGGRTYFQETQYF	TGTGCCAGCAGCGAAGGTGGACGGACTTATTTCCAAGAGACCCAGTACTTC
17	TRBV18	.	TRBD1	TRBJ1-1	CASSPQGQLGMNTEAFF	TGTGCCAGCTCACCGCAGGGACAGTTAGGGATGAACACTGAAGCTTTCTTT
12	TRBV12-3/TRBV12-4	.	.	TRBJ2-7	CASSFQGSEQYF	TGTGCCAGCAGTTTCCAGGGCAGCGAGCAGTACTTC
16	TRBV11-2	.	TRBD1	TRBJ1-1	CASSPTYRQGATEAFF	TGTGCCAGCAGCCCGACCTATAGACAGGGGGCAACTGAAGCTTTCTTT